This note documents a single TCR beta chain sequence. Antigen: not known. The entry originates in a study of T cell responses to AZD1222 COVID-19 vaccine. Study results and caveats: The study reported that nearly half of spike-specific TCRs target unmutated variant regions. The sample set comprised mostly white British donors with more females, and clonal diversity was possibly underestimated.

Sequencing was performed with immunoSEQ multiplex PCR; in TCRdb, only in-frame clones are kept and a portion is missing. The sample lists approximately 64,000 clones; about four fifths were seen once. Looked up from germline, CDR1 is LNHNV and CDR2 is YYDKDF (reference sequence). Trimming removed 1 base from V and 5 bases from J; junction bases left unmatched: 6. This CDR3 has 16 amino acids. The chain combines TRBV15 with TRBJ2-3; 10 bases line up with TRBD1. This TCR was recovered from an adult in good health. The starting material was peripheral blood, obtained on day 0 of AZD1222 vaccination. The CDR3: CATSRGTGGPEDTQYF. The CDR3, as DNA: TGTGCCACCAGCAGAGGGACAGGGGGTCCCGAAGATACGCAGTATTTT.